Listed here are 8 T cell receptor beta chains from one sample, sequenced in a study of T cell responses to AZD1222 COVID-19 vaccine. Sequencing used immunoSEQ multiplex PCR; TCRdb keeps in-frame clones, though not all of them. The sample has some 100,000 clones; around nine tenths are singletons. Sequenced material: peripheral blood, taken on day 0 of AZD1222 vaccination. All receptors come from an adult in good health.

This chain uses TRBV7-2 with TRBJ2-2, with no clear D. CDR1 is SGHTA, CDR2 FQGNSA, per germline. The CDR3 is 13 residues long. Trimming pared 7 bases from V and 6 bases from J, leaving 12 bases between. For the CDR3, the DNA is TGTGCCAGCACCACCGGTCTGGCCGGGGAGCTGTTTTTT. Its translation: CASTTGLAGELFF.

This rearrangement joins TRBV7-2 to TRBJ2-7; TRBD2 matches at 7 bases. The germline V gene encodes CDR1 SGHTA and CDR2 FQGNSA. The CDR3 has 13 residues. V was pared by 3 bases and J by 7 bases, with 6 bases of the junction left unmatched. CDR3 sequence: CASSLGGRWEQYF. For the CDR3, the DNA is TGTGCCAGCAGCTTGGGGGGGAGGTGGGAGCAGTACTTC. The full variable domain, in which reference TRBV7-2 and TRBJ2-7 provide the parts outside the CDR3, is GAGVSQSPSNKVTEKGKDVELRCDPISGHTALYWYRQSLGQGLEFLIYFQGNSAPDKSGLPSDRFSAERTGGSVSTLTIQRTQQEDSAVYLCASSLGGRWEQYFGPGTRLTVT.

The chain links TRBV29-1 to TRBJ2-5, with TRBD1 identical over 11 bases. Germline lookup yields CDR1 SQVTM and CDR2 ANQGSEA. This CDR3 comprises 14 residues. V trimming: 6 bases; J trimming: 5 bases; junction bases outside the gene matches: 8. DNA for the CDR3: TGCAGCGTCGCCCCCGGGACAGGGGGGGAGACCCAGTACTTC. The encoded protein is CSVAPGTGGETQYF.

This chain uses TRBV7-9 with TRBJ1-5, with a weak D call TRBD1 (5 bases). This CDR3 contains 15 residues. CDR1 is SEHNR and CDR2 is FQNEAQ in the germline V gene (reference sequence). Trimming pared 1 base from V and 4 bases from J, leaving 11 bases between. CDR3 nucleotide sequence: TGTGCCAGCAGCTTAGTAGGGGCGGCTAATCAGCCCCAGCATTTT. This sequence encodes CASSLVGAANQPQHF.

V usage is TRBV7-2 and J usage is TRBJ2-7; TRBD1 aligns across 11 bases. The CDR3 length is 15 residues. The junction had 3 bases not matched to a gene; V was cut back by 5 bases and J by 0 bases. Looked up from germline, CDR1 is SGHTA and CDR2 is FQGNSA. The CDR3 sequence is CASSGTGGNSYEQYF. The CDR3 coding sequence is TGTGCCAGCAGCGGGACAGGGGGGAACTCCTACGAGCAGTACTTC. Variable domain in full (rest from reference TRBV7-2 and TRBJ2-7): GAGVSQSPSNKVTEKGKDVELRCDPISGHTALYWYRQSLGQGLEFLIYFQGNSAPDKSGLPSDRFSAERTGGSVSTLTIQRTQQEDSAVYLCASSGTGGNSYEQYFGPGTRLTVT.

V gene TRBV11-2 combines with J gene TRBJ1-3; 8 nucleotides line up with TRBD1. The germline CDR1 and CDR2 sequences are SGHAT and FQNNGV. The CDR3 spans 15 residues. V dropped 6 bases and J dropped 1; count of bases not matched to a gene: 5. CDR3 nucleotide sequence: TGTGCCAGCAGACCATGGACAGGGTCTGGAAACACCATATATTTT. It codes for CASRPWTGSGNTIYF.

This clone was seen only once. The rearrangement uses TRBV7-8 and TRBJ1-2; no definite D call. Trimming cost V 1 base and J 7 bases, with 7 bases left between them. The CDR3 extends over 12 amino acids. CDR1 is SGHVS, CDR2 FQNEAQ, per germline. CDR3 residues: CASSLEGVGYTF. CDR3 in DNA: TGTGCCAGCAGCTTAGAAGGTGTTGGCTACACCTTC.

The chain has TRBV19 and TRBJ1-4; 9 nucleotides match TRBD1. The V gene end was trimmed by 7 bases and the J gene end by 8 bases; junction bases not matched to a gene: 5. CDR3 length: 13 amino acids. Germline loops: CDR1 LNHDA, CDR2 SQIVND (reference sequence). The CDR3 DNA reads TGTGCCAGTAATGGACAGGGGCTGGAAAAACTGTTTTTT. It translates to CASNGQGLEKLFF. The variable domain in full, with the rest retrieved from reference TRBV19 and TRBJ1-4, is DGGITQSPKYLFRKEGQNVTLSCEQNLNHDAMYWYRQDPGQGLRLIYYSQIVNDFQKGDIAEGYSVSREKKESFPLTVTSAQKNPTAFYLCASNGQGLEKLFFGSGTQLSVL.